This passage covers 19 T cell receptor beta chains from one sample sequenced in a study of blood T cell repertoires in COVID-19. Produced via immunoSEQ multiplex PCR; TCRdb's table is partial and in-frame only. The table shows fewer than 650,000 clones, with approximately 88% occurring only once. Specimen: peripheral blood. Source of these receptors: a woman aged 45-60 years with COVID-19, enrolled during active disease.

The genes are TRBV30 and TRBJ1-2; D may be TRBD1 (5 bases). The CDR3 spans 10 residues. Germline CDR1 GTSNPN, CDR2 SVGIG (reference sequence). In nucleotides, the CDR3 is TGTGCGGGAGGGGACTATGGCTACACCTTC. Protein sequence: CAGGDYGYTF. The full variable domain, with the rest looked up from reference TRBV30 and TRBJ1-2, is SQTIHQWPATLVQPVGSPLSLECTVEGTSNPNLYWYRQAAGRGLQLLFYSVGIGQISSEVPQNLSASRPQDRQFILSSKKLLLSDSGFYLCAGGDYGYTFGSGTRLTVV.

This clone has a single count. At one of its ends the junction is not consistent with the germline gene, which may arise from a read error. V gene TRBV5-1 combines with J gene TRBJ1-2; D is ambiguous. CDR1 is SGHRS, CDR2 YFSETQ, per germline. CDR3 length: 12 amino acids. CDR3 region: CASSLVGIGVAF. The CDR3 nucleotides read TGCGCCAGCAGCTTGGTTGGAATCGGAGTTGCCTTC.

The chain links TRBV6-5 to TRBJ1-1, with D maybe TRBD1 (6 bases). The germline V gene has CDR1 MNHEY and CDR2 SVGAGI. V was shortened by 6 bases and J by 5 bases, with 13 bases between the two germline ends. The CDR3 consists of 13 residues. CDR3 bases: TGTGCCAGCAGCAGCAGGGGAGAAACTGAAGCTTTCTTT. Its protein product is CASSSRGETEAFF.

The chain recombines TRBV11-2 with TRBJ2-3; D is undetermined. Per the germline V gene, CDR1 is SGHAT and CDR2 is FQNNGV. Between the trimmed V and J ends, which lost 0 bases and 1 base, there was a span of 5 bases. CDR3 length: 14 amino acids. The CDR3 is CASSLDPRTDTQYF. The CDR3 bases are TGTGCCAGCAGCTTAGATCCTCGCACAGATACGCAGTATTTT.

The V call is TRBV27, the J call TRBJ1-1; a possible D gene is TRBD1 (6 bases). Germline V gene sequence: CDR1 MNHEY, CDR2 SMNVEV (reference sequence). The CDR3 is 14 residues long. V shed 6 bases and J shed 1 base, with 12 bases lying between them. Written as DNA, the CDR3 is TGTGCCAGCAGGATAGGGGGGGGGAACACTGAAGCTTTCTTT. Protein sequence: CASRIGGGNTEAFF.

The CDR3 region has the DNA TGTGCCAGCAGCTTAGGGGACAGGGGTTACGAAAAACTGTTTTTT. It is translated as CASSLGDRGYEKLFF. V gene TRBV7-9 combines with J gene TRBJ1-4, with 10 bases aligning to TRBD1. Trimming took 1 base from V and 8 from J; bases not matched to a gene: 4. CDR1 and CDR2 from the germline V gene are SEHNR and FQNEAQ (reference sequence). The CDR3 consists of 15 residues.

In this sample, this clone turned up a few times. The chain uses TRBV6-5 and TRBJ1-4, with D maybe TRBD1 (5 bases). The CDR3 extends over 15 amino acids. Germline loops: CDR1 MNHEY, CDR2 SVGAGI. Trimming pared 0 bases from V and 2 bases from J, leaving 7 bases between. The CDR3 reads CASSYSGGTNEKLFF. DNA for the CDR3: TGTGCCAGCAGTTACTCGGGGGGGACTAATGAAAAACTGTTTTTT.

J is TRBJ1-6 and V is TRBV11-2; a weak D match, TRBD1 (5 bases). The CDR3 runs to 13 residues. V was pared by 8 bases and J by 7 bases, with 12 bases between. Germline V gene sequence: CDR1 SGHAT, CDR2 FQNNGV. This chain's CDR3 is CASCRVFNSPLHF. The CDR3 bases are TGTGCCAGCTGCAGGGTTTTCAATTCACCCCTCCACTTT.

V is TRBV10-3 and J is TRBJ2-3; TRBD1 matches at 7 bases. Per the germline V gene, CDR1 is ENHRY and CDR2 is SYGVKD. V shed 11 bases, J shed 1 base, and the junction held 6 bases outside the gene matches. This CDR3 contains 13 residues. In DNA, the CDR3 is TGTGCCGTGGGGACAGAACGCACAGATACGCAGTATTTT. This gives the protein CAVGTERTDTQYF.

The gene calls are TRBV9 and TRBJ1-1; 7 positions agree with TRBD1. Germline CDR1 is SGDLS and CDR2 is YYNGEE. With V trimmed by 0 bases and J by 6 bases, 8 bases remained unmatched. This CDR3 contains 15 residues. The CDR3 nucleotides read TGTGCCAGCAGCGTAGTGGAGGGGGCATCATCTGAAGCTTTCTTT. Residues: CASSVVEGASSEAFF.

This clone was seen more than once but under ten times. The chain links TRBV19 to TRBJ1-2; D gene unclear. CDR3 length: 14 residues. Trimming stripped 7 bases from V and 0 bases from J, with 12 bases between. Looked up from germline, CDR1 is LNHDA and CDR2 is SQIVND (reference sequence). In nucleotides, the CDR3 is TGTGCCAGTATGCGCTGGGGAGCTAACTATGGCTACACCTTC. Amino acids: CASMRWGANYGYTF.

The CDR3 DNA sequence: TGCGCCAGCAGCCTTCGCCCGTTACTAGTTAATGAGCAGTTCTTC. Its protein product is CASSLRPLLVNEQFF. This chain connects TRBV4-1 to TRBJ2-1, with D tentatively TRBD2 (5 bases). Trimming cost V 4 bases and J 7 bases, with 17 bases left between them. This CDR3 has 15 residues. Germline loops: CDR1 MGHRA, CDR2 YSYEKL.

The chain combines TRBV6-5 with TRBJ1-1, with 9 bases that match TRBD1. The J segment lost 4 bases and the V segment lost 6 bases, leaving 6 bases of the junction unmatched. The CDR3 covers 14 residues. In germline, CDR1 is MNHEY, CDR2 SVGAGI. CDR3 DNA: TGTGCCAGCAGCCGGGACAGGGAGGGCACTGAAGCTTTCTTT. Its protein is CASSRDREGTEAFF.

The chain combines TRBV28 with TRBJ2-2, with TRBD2 identical over 7 bases. The V gene's germline CDR1 is MDHEN and CDR2 SYDVKM. V was pared by 4 bases and J by 4 bases, with 9 bases of the junction left unmatched. The CDR3 spans 16 residues. The CDR3 loop reads CASSYGREGSTGELFF. The CDR3 region has the DNA TGTGCCAGCAGTTATGGGAGGGAGGGGAGCACCGGGGAGCTGTTTTTT.

J is TRBJ1-2 and V is TRBV19, with D hard to call. Germline V CDR1 and CDR2: LNHDA, SQIVND (reference sequence). The V end lost 5 bases, the J end lost 5 bases, and 18 bases lay between the germline ends. CDR3 length equals 15 residues. As DNA, the CDR3 is TGTGCCAGTAGTGAGGCCGGCCAGCGAGTTTATGGCTACACCTTC. Encoded protein: CASSEAGQRVYGYTF.

The V gene is TRBV7-3, the J gene TRBJ1-2; D gene unclear. Germline CDR1 SGHTA, CDR2 FQGTGA. This CDR3 is 13 amino acids long. V dropped 5 bases and J dropped 7 bases, with 14 bases sitting between them. CDR3: CASSLPNLIGYTF. The CDR3 region has the DNA TGTGCCAGCAGCCTCCCTAACCTGATTGGCTACACCTTC.

The V and J genes are TRBV19 and TRBJ2-5, with TRBD1 identical over 11 bases. Germline V gives CDR1 LNHDA, CDR2 SQIVND (reference sequence). CDR3 length equals 15 residues. V lost 6 bases, J lost 5 bases, and 8 bases stayed unmatched. CDR3 residues: CASRGQGDPWETQYF. The DNA of the CDR3 is TGTGCCAGTAGGGGACAGGGGGACCCATGGGAGACCCAGTACTTC.

About this clone itself: Other DNA sequences from this sample encode an identical CDR3 as well. The gene calls are TRBV18 and TRBJ1-1; the D gene is possibly TRBD1 (5 bases). Germline CDR1 is KGHSH and CDR2 is LQKENI. The V end lost 2 bases, the J end lost 1 base, and 8 bases lay between the germline ends. The CDR3 has 14 residues. The CDR3 spells CASSPGAENTEAFF. The CDR3 DNA reads TGTGCCAGCTCACCAGGGGCAGAGAACACTGAAGCTTTCTTT.

In the case of this clone: In the same sample, other DNA sequences code for this CDR3. The chain couples TRBV19 to TRBJ2-5; TRBD2 matches 9 bases. The V segment lost 6 bases and the J segment 4 bases; nucleotides outside the gene matches: 3. This CDR3 spans 13 amino acids. Per germline, CDR1 LNHDA and CDR2 SQIVND (reference sequence). The CDR3 DNA reads as TGTGCCAGTAGCCTACTAGCGGGAGAGACCCAGTACTTC. Protein sequence: CASSLLAGETQYF.